The 27 T cell receptor beta chains listed next were all sequenced from one sample in a study of human T cells and chemical hapten exposure. It was the library that attached unique molecular identifiers to individual cDNA molecules. TCRdb re-called the reads through MiXCR, storing one row per CDR3 protein. The table lists around 3,100 distinct CDR3 sequences, roughly 49% of them singletons. It was from unfractionated whole blood that total RNA was extracted. The source material was whole blood. The receptors shown here come from a human donor who had alopecia or was a healthy volunteer (not recorded which). Some clones in this sample may be carry-over from other donors' samples. This table probably holds off-target reads from a library built for another chain.

The V gene is TRBV29-1, the J gene TRBJ1-2; TRBD1 agrees at 8 bases. With 6 bases clipped from V and 8 bases from J, the junction kept 11 bases outside the gene matches. This CDR3 has 13 amino acids. Germline V gene sequence: CDR1 SQVTM, CDR2 ANQGSEA. CDR3 sequence (DNA): TGCAGCGTCGGACAGGGCATGGAGGGCGGCTACACCTTC. Residues: CSVGQGMEGGYTF.

The CDR3 is CASSFSSANYGYTF. The CDR3 coding sequence is TGTGCCAGCAGCTTTTCTTCTGCTAACTATGGCTACACCTTC. The chain combines TRBV7-2 with TRBJ1-2; D gene unclear. V was clipped by 3 bases and J by 0 bases, with 8 bases between them. The length of the CDR3 is 14 residues. Germline V lookup: CDR1 SGHTA, CDR2 FQGNSA. Variable domain in full (rest from reference TRBV7-2 and TRBJ1-2): GAGVSQSPSNKVTEKGKDVELRCDPISGHTALYWYRQSLGQGLEFLIYFQGNSAPDKSGLPSDRFSAERTGGSVSTLTIQRTQQEDSAVYLCASSFSSANYGYTFGSGTRLTVV.

This clonotype was picked up one time. This chain links TRBV18 with TRBJ2-3; 7 bases fit TRBD2. Trimming at V came to 2 bases and at J to 0 bases, leaving 5 bases not matched to a gene. The V gene's germline CDR1 is KGHSH and CDR2 LQKENI. The CDR3 runs to 16 residues. The CDR3 region is CASSPFTGGSTDTQYF. The CDR3 DNA follows: TGTGCCAGCTCACCATTCACGGGGGGTAGCACAGATACGCAGTATTTT.

J is TRBJ2-1 and V is TRBV10-3; a possible D gene is TRBD2 (6 bases). Between the trimmed V and J ends, which lost 3 bases and 5 bases, there was a span of 11 bases. The germline gives CDR1 ENHRY, CDR2 SYGVKD. This CDR3 has 14 amino acids. For the CDR3, the DNA is TGTGCCATCAGTGACCGGGGGAGCAACAATGAGCAGTTCTTC. Protein: CAISDRGSNNEQFF.

The chain is built from TRBV6-2 or TRBV6-3 and TRBJ2-7; D call uncertain. Germline V CDR1 and CDR2: MNHEY, SVGEGT. Trimming pared 5 bases from V and 2 bases from J, leaving 4 bases between. The CDR3 is 11 amino acids. As DNA, the CDR3 is TGTGCCAGCAGTCCAGCCTACGAGCAGTACTTC. Protein: CASSPAYEQYF.

The chain employs TRBV7-9 and TRBJ2-3, with D perhaps matching TRBD2 (6 bases). Germline CDR1 is SEHNR and CDR2 is FQNEAQ (reference sequence). The V gene lost 2 bases and the J gene lost 0 bases, with 9 bases spanning the gap. The CDR3 contains 15 residues. The CDR3 loop is CASSLPGTSTDTQYF. The CDR3 DNA sequence: TGTGCCAGCAGCTTACCAGGGACTAGCACAGATACGCAGTATTTT.

The V gene is TRBV18, the J gene TRBJ2-5; D not resolved. Trimming took off 1 base at V and 2 bases at J, with 8 bases between the two ends. The CDR3 totals 14 residues. Looked up from germline, CDR1 is KGHSH and CDR2 is LQKENI. Written as DNA, the CDR3 is TGTGCCAGCTCACCACGCGTTACTCAAGAGACCCAGTACTTC. Its translation: CASSPRVTQETQYF.

V is TRBV7-7 and J is TRBJ2-1; 9 positions agree with TRBD1. The CDR3 loop spans 15 amino acids. Trimming took 5 bases from V and 2 from J; bases not matched to a gene: 4. Germline V lookup: CDR1 SSHAT, CDR2 FNYEAQ (reference sequence). The CDR3 nucleotides are TGTGCCAGCAGCCTAGGACAGGGGACCTACAATGAGCAGTTCTTC. This translates into CASSLGQGTYNEQFF.

This clonotype was seen a single time. This rearrangement joins TRBV20-1 to TRBJ2-4, with 11 bases fitting TRBD1. Germline CDR1 DFQATT, CDR2 SNEGSKA (reference sequence). The CDR3 sequence is 16 residues long. The J segment lost 0 bases and the V segment lost 6 bases, leaving 7 bases of the junction unmatched. This CDR3 is CSAAGQGVLAKNIQYF. The CDR3 coding sequence is TGCAGTGCAGCGGGACAGGGGGTCCTAGCCAAAAACATTCAGTACTTC.

This clonotype was seen a handful of times. The chain uses TRBV28 and TRBJ2-3; 10 positions agree with TRBD1. This CDR3 is 17 amino acids long. The V gene's germline CDR1 is MDHEN and CDR2 SYDVKM. The V gene end was trimmed by 5 bases and the J gene end by 4 bases; junction bases not matched to a gene: 12. The CDR3 DNA is TGTGCCAGCAGTGAAAGCGACAGGGGGCGAATGTCAGATACGCAGTATTTT. This gives the protein CASSESDRGRMSDTQYF.

This sequence joins TRBV5-1 and TRBJ2-1; 11 nucleotides match TRBD2. From germline, CDR1 is SGHRS and CDR2 YFSETQ. This CDR3 is built from 16 residues. After removal of 7 bases from V and 8 bases from J, the junction contained 14 bases not matched to a gene. DNA of the CDR3: TGCGCCAGCCGAATATTCGGGACTAGCGGTAGCCATGAGCAGTTCTTC. Translated: CASRIFGTSGSHEQFF.

V usage is TRBV29-1 and J usage is TRBJ2-3; 10 bases are shared with TRBD1. The CDR3 length is 17 residues. Looked up from germline, CDR1 is SQVTM and CDR2 is ANQGSEA. J was trimmed by 1 base and V by 0 bases; bases with no gene match: 7. The CDR3 region has the DNA TGCAGCGTTGAAGACCCACCCGGGACAGGGGGCACAGATACGCAGTATTTT. Translating it yields CSVEDPPGTGGTDTQYF.

This chain uses TRBV9 with TRBJ2-1, with 12 bases matching TRBD2. V trimming: 2 bases; J trimming: 4 bases; junction bases outside the gene matches: 7. Germline CDR1 SGDLS, CDR2 YYNGEE. The CDR3 has 17 residues. CDR3 sequence: CASSVEQTSGGYNEQFF. DNA for the CDR3: TGTGCCAGCAGCGTCGAACAGACTAGCGGGGGTTACAATGAGCAGTTCTTC.

This clonotype was seen only a few times. The CDR3, as DNA: TGCAGCGAGGGGGACAGCACAGATACGCAGTATTTT. It translates to CSEGDSTDTQYF. This rearrangement joins TRBV29-1 to TRBJ2-3, with D tentatively TRBD1 (6 bases). Deletions cut 7 bases from V and 0 bases from J, with 8 bases between. There are 12 residues in the CDR3. Germline V lookup: CDR1 SQVTM, CDR2 ANQGSEA.

CDR3 in DNA: TGTGCCAGCAGCCAGGGGAGCGGGACCCTCTGGGAGACCCAGTACTTC. It is translated as CASSQGSGTLWETQYF. V gene TRBV7-6 combines with J gene TRBJ2-5, with D maybe TRBD2 (7 bases). Per the germline V gene, CDR1 is SGHVS and CDR2 is FNYEAQ. V was shortened by 5 bases and J by 5 bases, with 21 bases between the two germline ends. This CDR3 region has 16 residues.

This clonotype has more than one count but fewer than ten. This chain joins TRBV7-2 and TRBJ2-7; D is unresolved. CDR3 length: 13 amino acids. Trimming left V 8 bases short and J 4 bases short, with 15 bases between. The germline CDR1 and CDR2 sequences are SGHTA and FQGNSA. In DNA, the CDR3 is TGTGCCAGCGGATGGACCGTGCAGTACGAGCAGTACTTC. This sequence encodes CASGWTVQYEQYF.

In this sample, this clonotype turned up a few times. In DNA form, the CDR3 reads TGTGCCAGCAGCTCTTCTTTGACTGAGCCCTACAATGAGCAGTTCTTC. It yields the protein CASSSSLTEPYNEQFF. V gene TRBV7-3 combines with J gene TRBJ2-1; no clear D gene. The ends were cut back, 4 bases at V and 2 bases at J, with 15 bases in the middle. This CDR3 contains 16 residues. Germline CDR1 is SGHTA and CDR2 is FQGTGA.

On this clonotype itself: The junction differs from germline at one of its ends, possibly a read error. The chain joins TRBV7-7 to TRBJ2-7; tentatively, D is TRBD1 or TRBD2 (5 bases each). CDR1 and CDR2 (germline): SSHAT, FNYEAQ (reference sequence). The CDR3 consists of 15 residues. CDR3 residues: CASSPAVGGSYEQYF. DNA of the CDR3: TGTGCTAGCAGCCCAGCAGTTGGGGGCTCCTACGAGCAGTACTTC.

The chain is built from TRBV10-1 and TRBJ2-1; no firm D call. Germline CDR1 is WNHNN and CDR2 is SYGVQD (reference sequence). This CDR3 contains 14 residues. Trimming cost V 0 bases and J 4 bases, with 7 bases left between them. The CDR3 protein is CASSESPGYNEQFF. The CDR3 DNA follows: TGCGCCAGCAGTGAGTCGCCTGGTTACAATGAGCAGTTCTTC.

V is TRBV7-2 and J is TRBJ2-7; TRBD2 aligns across 7 bases. This CDR3 is built from 12 residues. Germline values: CDR1 SGHTA, CDR2 FQGNSA. J lost 2 bases, V lost 7 bases, and 2 bases had no gene match. CDR3 region: CASTSGTYEQYF. CDR3 DNA: TGTGCCAGCACTAGCGGTACCTACGAGCAGTACTTC.

The sample holds a few counts of this clonotype. The chain recombines TRBV7-9 with TRBJ2-5; no reliable D call. Germline V gives CDR1 SEHNR, CDR2 FQNEAQ (reference sequence). The CDR3 has 12 amino acids. V was shortened by 3 bases and J by 0 bases, with 2 bases between the two germline ends. CDR3 DNA: TGTGCCAGCAGCTTGTACCAAGAGACCCAGTACTTC. Amino acids: CASSLYQETQYF. Combining the CDR3 with reference TRBV7-9 and TRBJ2-5 gives the whole variable domain DTGVSQNPRHKITKRGQNVTFRCDPISEHNRLYWYRQTLGQGPEFLTYFQNEAQLEKSRLLSDRFSAERPKGSFSTLEIQRTEQGDSAMYLCASSLYQETQYFGPGTRLLVL.

This clonotype was detected once. The CDR3 is CASSLEGTGSYNEQFF. The DNA for the CDR3 is TGTGCCAGCAGCTTAGAGGGGACAGGGTCCTACAATGAGCAGTTCTTC. The chain joins TRBV7-8 to TRBJ2-1; 9 nucleotides align to TRBD1. This CDR3 region has 16 residues. Germline V gene lookup returns CDR1 SGHVS and CDR2 FQNEAQ. The V and J ends lost 1 base and 1 base, in that order; junction bases with no gene match: 2.

V usage is TRBV4-3 and J usage is TRBJ2-7; 8 positions match TRBD1. In germline, CDR1 is LGHNA, CDR2 YSLEER. There are 19 residues in the CDR3. Trimming took 1 base from V and 3 from J; bases not matched to a gene: 17. DNA for the CDR3: TGCGCCAGCAGCCAAGGAAGACAGGGGACTCCCAGGGAAATCTACGAGCAGTACTTC. It yields the protein CASSQGRQGTPREIYEQYF.

This clonotype was observed a single time. The chain combines TRBV5-1 with TRBJ2-7; 7 bases line up with TRBD2. This CDR3 region has 14 residues. V was clipped by 4 bases and J by 5 bases; unmatched bases: 9. Germline V gene lookup returns CDR1 SGHRS and CDR2 YFSETQ. In DNA form, the CDR3 reads TGCGCCAGCAGCCCGGGAGGTAAGGGCGACGAGCAGTACTTC. It translates to CASSPGGKGDEQYF.

This sequence joins TRBV3-1 and TRBJ2-7, with D possibly matching TRBD2 (5 bases). This CDR3 spans 12 amino acids. V lost 5 bases and J 9 bases, leaving 14 bases between the germline ends. In germline, CDR1 is LGHDT, CDR2 YNNKEL (reference sequence). The CDR3 DNA reads TGTGCCAGCAGCTCTAGCCGAGAGGGGCAGTACTTC. It specifies CASSSSREGQYF.

This clonotype was picked up a small number of times. The V call is TRBV10-3, the J call TRBJ2-7; D possibly corresponds to TRBD1 (6 bases). CDR1 and CDR2 (germline): ENHRY, SYGVKD. The CDR3 totals 15 residues. Trimming pared 3 bases from V and 0 bases from J, leaving 12 bases between. The CDR3 DNA is TGTGCCATCAGTGAAGGACAGTCCAGCTCCTACGAGCAGTACTTC. Amino acid sequence: CAISEGQSSSYEQYF.

The chain carries TRBV7-9 and TRBJ2-7; D is possibly TRBD2 (6 bases). This CDR3 has 14 amino acids. CDR1 SEHNR and CDR2 FQNEAQ come from the germline V gene (reference sequence). V was trimmed by 2 bases and J by 2 bases, leaving 10 bases between them. In nucleotides, the CDR3 is TGTGCCAGCAGCTTAACGGGACTTGCCTACGAGCAGTACTTC. It is translated as CASSLTGLAYEQYF.